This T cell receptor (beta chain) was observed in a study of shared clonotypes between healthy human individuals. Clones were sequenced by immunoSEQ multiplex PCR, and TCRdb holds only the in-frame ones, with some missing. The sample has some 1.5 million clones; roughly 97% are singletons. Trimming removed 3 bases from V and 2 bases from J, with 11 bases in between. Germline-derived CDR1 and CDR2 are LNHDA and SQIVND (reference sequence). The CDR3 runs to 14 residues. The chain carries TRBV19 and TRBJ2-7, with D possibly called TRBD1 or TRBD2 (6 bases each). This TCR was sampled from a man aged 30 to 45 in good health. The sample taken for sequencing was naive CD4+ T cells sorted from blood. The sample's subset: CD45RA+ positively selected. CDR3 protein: CASSMEGGPYEQYF. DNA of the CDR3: TGTGCCAGTAGTATGGAAGGGGGGCCCTACGAGCAGTACTTC.